This TCR beta chain originates from a study of cytomegalovirus exposure and HLA in healthy donors. Study-level points and caveats: A later analysis linked a missense DCLRE1C variant to TCR beta V- and J-gene trimming.

Turning to this clone: Its antigen remains unknown.

Primers: 60 Vbeta forward and 13 Jbeta reverse. Using immunoSEQ multiplex PCR, the repertoire was profiled, and TCRdb retains in-frame clones only, with some absent. Its table lists 130,000 or so clones. Germline CDR1 and CDR2: SGHAT and FQNNGV. The CDR3 is 17 residues long. Trimming pared 3 bases from V and 0 bases from J, leaving 12 bases between. Though nominally healthy at sampling, donors likely had unrecorded immune exposures. Input material: PBMCs. The chain uses TRBV11-2 and TRBJ1-6, with D perhaps matching TRBD1 (6 bases). The TCR sequence derives from a woman in her forties in good health and CMV-seropositive. CDR3 region: CASSFRGASSYNSPLHF. In nucleotides, the CDR3 is TGTGCCAGCAGCTTCCGGGGGGCCAGCTCCTATAATTCACCCCTCCACTTT.